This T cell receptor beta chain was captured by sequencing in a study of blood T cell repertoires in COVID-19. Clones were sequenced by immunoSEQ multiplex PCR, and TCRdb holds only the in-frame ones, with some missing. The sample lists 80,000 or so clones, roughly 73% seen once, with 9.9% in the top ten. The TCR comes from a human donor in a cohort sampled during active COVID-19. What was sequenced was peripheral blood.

CDR3 nucleotides: TGTGCCAGCAGTTCCGGGGTCCTTGGAGGCTACACCTTC. As protein: CASSSGVLGGYTF. The rearrangement uses TRBV28 and TRBJ1-2, with D unclear. Deletions cut 4 bases from V and 8 bases from J, with 14 bases between. The CDR3 runs to 13 residues. Germline assignment: CDR1 MDHEN and CDR2 SYDVKM.